This T cell receptor beta chain was captured by sequencing in a study of vaccination and CD4 T cells after COVID-19. Study details: The post-vaccine samples came a median around 75 days after dose two (range 14 to 241). Controls had a CEFX pool, an HIV-1 Nef pool, or no peptide added. Study-wide results and limits: Looking at convalescent patients, a median around 90% of reactive clones were present only post-vaccination.

On this clonotype itself: Antigen: not known.

The sample's treatment: roughly ten-day PBMC culture with coronavirus spike peptide pools or control peptides (ViraFEST assay). US Alpha, Beta and Delta variants postdated the positive PCR dates, which ran from March to December 2020. CDR1 and CDR2 (germline): LGHNT, FRNRAP. This CDR3 region has 13 residues. Trimming removed 4 bases at V and 10 bases at J, with 11 bases between. Once obtained from cultured CD4+ T cells, the DNA was sequenced using the Oncomine TCR Beta short-read assay. A single record per CDR3 protein comes from TCRdb applying MiXCR to the PCR reads. The table lists 6,500 to 8,500 distinct CDR3 sequences, approximately 70% of them singletons, with over 15% in the top ten.

Material for sequencing was CD4+ T cells from blood, cultured in vitro. The clonotype comes from a human donor who had recovered from COVID-19. J is TRBJ1-6 and V is TRBV12-5, with D tentatively TRBD1 (5 bases). The CDR3 coding sequence is TGTGCTAGTGGTTGGACATCGAACTCACCCCTCCACTTT. Encoded protein: CASGWTSNSPLHF.